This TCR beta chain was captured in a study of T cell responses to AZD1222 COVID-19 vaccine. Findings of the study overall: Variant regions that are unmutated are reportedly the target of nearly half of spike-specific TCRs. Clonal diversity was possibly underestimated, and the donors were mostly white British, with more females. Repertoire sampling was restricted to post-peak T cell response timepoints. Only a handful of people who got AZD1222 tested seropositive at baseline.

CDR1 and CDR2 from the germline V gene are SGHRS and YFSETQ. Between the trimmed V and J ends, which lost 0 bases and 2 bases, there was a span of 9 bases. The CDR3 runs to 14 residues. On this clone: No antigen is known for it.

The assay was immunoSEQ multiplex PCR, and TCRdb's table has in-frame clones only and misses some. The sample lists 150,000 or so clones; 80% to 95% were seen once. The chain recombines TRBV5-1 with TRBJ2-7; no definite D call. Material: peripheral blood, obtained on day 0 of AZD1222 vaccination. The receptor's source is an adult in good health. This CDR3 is CASSLVGYTYEQYF. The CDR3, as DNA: TGCGCCAGCAGCTTGGTCGGGTATACCTACGAGCAGTACTTC.